The 13 T cell receptor beta chains below come from one sample, sequenced in a study of blood T cell repertoires in COVID-19. The table came from immunoSEQ multiplex PCR; TCRdb's copy has only in-frame clones and leaves some out. The sample has approximately 40,000 clones, 85% seen once; the top ten hold roughly 15%. The source material was peripheral blood. These receptors came from a human donor in a cohort sampled during active COVID-19.

The chain combines TRBV18 with TRBJ1-1, with a weak D call TRBD1 (6 bases). In germline, CDR1 is KGHSH, CDR2 LQKENI. The CDR3 is 13 amino acids. Deletions cut 3 bases from V and 6 bases from J, with 11 bases between. CDR3 coding DNA: TGTGCCAGCTCACCCAGCGGACAGCCTGAAGCTTTCTTT. Its translation is CASSPSGQPEAFF. Supplemented by reference TRBV18 and TRBJ1-1, the full variable domain reads NAGVMQNPRHLVRRRGQEARLRCSPMKGHSHVYWYRQLPEEGLKFMVYLQKENIIDESGMPKERFSAEFPKEGPSILRIQQVVRGDSAAYFCASSPSGQPEAFFGQGTRLTVV.

The V and J genes are TRBV4-1 and TRBJ1-6; D may be TRBD1 (5 bases). The CDR3 consists of 13 residues. Deletions cut 2 bases from V and 9 bases from J, with 8 bases between. The germline V gene encodes CDR1 MGHRA and CDR2 YSYEKL. Written as DNA, the CDR3 is TGCGCCAGCAGCCAACAGGGAGGTTCACCCCTCCACTTT. It translates to CASSQQGGSPLHF.

The gene calls are TRBV10-3 and TRBJ2-7, with 10 bases fitting TRBD2. This CDR3 region has 13 residues. Germline CDR1 ENHRY, CDR2 SYGVKD. With 9 bases clipped from V and 4 bases from J, the junction kept 6 bases outside the gene matches. The CDR3 sequence is CAMGTSDSYEQYF. The CDR3 bases are TGTGCCATGGGGACTAGCGACTCTTACGAGCAGTACTTC.

The chain joins TRBV2 to TRBJ1-3, with D perhaps matching TRBD1 (6 bases). This CDR3 is built from 15 residues. V dropped 6 bases and J dropped 1 base, with 13 bases sitting between them. The germline V gene encodes CDR1 SNHLY and CDR2 FYNNEI. This CDR3 reads CASSPKGTSGNTIYF. As DNA, the CDR3 is TGTGCCAGCAGCCCTAAGGGGACATCTGGAAACACCATATATTTT.

This sequence joins TRBV6-6 and TRBJ2-2, with 10 bases that match TRBD2. The CDR3 is 16 amino acids. After removal of 5 bases from V and 7 bases from J, the junction contained 10 bases not matched to a gene. Germline V lookup: CDR1 MNHNY, CDR2 SVGAGI (reference sequence). The CDR3 sequence is CASSASGGQISGELFF. The DNA for the CDR3 is TGTGCCAGCAGTGCTAGCGGGGGCCAAATCAGCGGGGAGCTGTTTTTT.

The chain carries TRBV27 and TRBJ2-1, with 7 positions matching TRBD2. Germline CDR1 and CDR2: MNHEY and SMNVEV (reference sequence). After removal of 3 bases from V and 6 bases from J, the junction contained 2 bases not matched to a gene. The CDR3 runs 13 residues. The chain's CDR3 is CASSFWGGNEQFF. CDR3 in DNA: TGTGCCAGCAGTTTTTGGGGGGGCAATGAGCAGTTCTTC.

The rearrangement links TRBV7-6 to TRBJ1-2; TRBD1 might be the D (5 bases). V lost 2 bases and J 5 bases, leaving 12 bases between the germline ends. Germline V gene sequence: CDR1 SGHVS, CDR2 FNYEAQ. The CDR3 covers 14 residues. DNA for the CDR3: TGTGCCAGCAGCTTATTTGACAGCAGTTATGGCTACACCTTC. The encoded protein is CASSLFDSSYGYTF. The entire variable domain, with the rest obtained from reference TRBV7-6 and TRBJ1-2, is as follows: GAGVSQSPRYKVTKRGQDVALRCDPISGHVSLYWYRQALGQGPEFLTYFNYEAQQDKSGLPNDRFSAERPEGSISTLTIQRTEQRDSAMYRCASSLFDSSYGYTFGSGTRLTVV.

This chain links TRBV5-1 with TRBJ2-5; 8 nucleotides line up with TRBD2. V dropped 0 bases and J dropped 7; count of bases not matched to a gene: 14. CDR1 is SGHRS, CDR2 YFSETQ, per germline. This CDR3 contains 17 residues. This chain's CDR3 is CASSLVVSGEGPGTQYF. The CDR3 DNA reads TGCGCCAGCAGCTTGGTGGTTAGCGGGGAAGGCCCGGGGACCCAGTACTTC.

The V gene is TRBV5-1, the J gene TRBJ2-7; TRBD1 matches 10 bases. Germline-derived CDR1 and CDR2 are SGHRS and YFSETQ. V trimming: 4 bases; J trimming: 4 bases; junction bases outside the gene matches: 5. This CDR3 spans 14 amino acids. The CDR3 bases are TGCGCCAGCAGCGCCGGGACAGGGGCATACGAGCAGTACTTC. Translation: CASSAGTGAYEQYF.

This chain joins TRBV9 and TRBJ2-3, with D maybe TRBD2 (6 bases). V was trimmed by 3 bases and J by 2 bases, leaving 13 bases between them. Germline CDR1 reads SGDLS; CDR2 reads YYNGEE. This CDR3 has 15 residues. The CDR3 here is CASSGYGDSTDTQYF. CDR3 nucleotides: TGTGCCAGCAGCGGGTATGGGGACTCCACAGATACGCAGTATTTT.

The gene calls are TRBV18 and TRBJ2-7, with no clear D. CDR1 and CDR2 (germline): KGHSH, LQKENI. The CDR3 is made up of 15 amino acids. Trimming stripped 0 bases from V and 3 bases from J, with 12 bases between. CDR3 DNA sequence: TGTGCCAGCTCACCACCGAGTAGTAGCAACTACGAGCAGTACTTC. Its protein is CASSPPSSSNYEQYF. Based on the CDR3 plus reference TRBV18 and TRBJ2-7, the full variable domain is NAGVMQNPRHLVRRRGQEARLRCSPMKGHSHVYWYRQLPEEGLKFMVYLQKENIIDESGMPKERFSAEFPKEGPSILRIQQVVRGDSAAYFCASSPPSSSNYEQYFGPGTRLTVT.

The chain has TRBV10-1 and TRBJ2-3; 13 bases map to TRBD2. CDR1 and CDR2 from the germline V gene are WNHNN and SYGVQD (reference sequence). The CDR3 sequence is 17 residues long. Unmatched junction bases numbered 4, after V lost 3 bases and J lost 1 base. This CDR3 reads CASSEWTSGGGTDTQYF. CDR3 in DNA: TGCGCCAGCAGTGAATGGACTAGCGGGGGCGGCACAGATACGCAGTATTTT.

The chain links TRBV19 to TRBJ2-7, with TRBD1 identical over 9 bases. CDR1 is LNHDA and CDR2 is SQIVND in the germline V gene (reference sequence). With 6 bases clipped from V and 3 bases from J, the junction kept 6 bases outside the gene matches. The CDR3 consists of 14 residues. The CDR3 nucleotides read TGTGCCAGTAGCCGGACAGGGGTCTTCTACGAGCAGTACTTC. Its protein is CASSRTGVFYEQYF.